The sequence of this TCR beta chain was determined in a study of blood T cell repertoires in COVID-19. Study details: The samples span acute and convalescent COVID-19 from the United States, Italy and Spain. Sample material is recorded as cDNA or gDNA derived from T cells, B-cell-depleted T cells, or PBMCs.

Generated by immunoSEQ multiplex PCR, the TCRdb table keeps only in-frame clones and is missing some. The sample holds about 100,000 clones, 70% to 80% seen once. This CDR3 comprises 15 residues. V gave up 6 bases and J gave up 7 bases, with 18 bases separating them. CDR1 MDHEN and CDR2 SYDVKM come from the germline V gene. The clonotype was recovered from a man between 65 and 79 years old with active or convalescent COVID-19. The V call is TRBV28, the J call TRBJ1-4; D might be TRBD1 (6 bases). Sequenced material: peripheral blood. The chain's CDR3 is CASSHPQGGAEKLFF. The CDR3 nucleotides read TGTGCCAGCAGCCACCCACAGGGAGGGGCTGAAAAACTGTTTTTT.